This T cell receptor beta chain was sequenced for a study of HIV-infected patients and healthy controls. The repertoire came from unfractionated whole blood and reflected all unsorted peripheral T cells. Study-level results: HIV-infected repertoires had significantly higher mean Gini indices than controls, possibly reflecting oligoclonality. Eight alpha and eight beta V genes differed significantly in mean usage between HIV-infected patients and controls. Apparent post-therapy Gini recovery among HIV-infected patients was not reproduced with size-matched repertoires.

V dropped 6 bases and J dropped 4 bases, with 15 bases sitting between them. Per the germline V gene, CDR1 is LNHDA and CDR2 is SQIVND (reference sequence). The CDR3 contains 14 residues. Alpha and beta constant-region primers primed reverse transcription of around 540 ng RNA. Using multiplexing indices, alpha and beta chain libraries were generated apart by chain-specific third strand synthesis. Using its own MiXCR run on the 5' RACE reads, TCRdb lists one record per CDR3 protein. Of roughly 9,000 distinct CDR3 sequences in the sample, approximately 5% were seen once. By share of the sample, this clonotype is medium-sized (0.01 to 0.1%). The antigen remains unidentified.

V gene TRBV19 combines with J gene TRBJ1-1; perhaps TRBD1 as D (5 bases). Sequences were obtained from blood. The source is an adult in good health. The CDR3 is CASSPGGWGTEAFF. CDR3 nucleotides: TGTGCCAGTAGCCCCGGGGGTTGGGGCACTGAAGCTTTCTTT.